This T cell receptor beta chain was documented in a study of blood T cell repertoires in COVID-19. Trimming removed 5 bases from V and 2 bases from J, with 13 bases in between. The CDR3 runs 14 residues. Germline V gene sequence: CDR1 SEHNR, CDR2 FQNEAQ (reference sequence). The data were produced by immunoSEQ multiplex PCR, yet TCRdb's version contains in-frame clones alone and is incomplete. The sample contains 120,000 to 150,000 clones, roughly 84% of which appear only once. This TCR came from a woman between 45 and 65 years old in a cohort sampled during active or convalescent COVID-19. The chain carries TRBV7-9 and TRBJ2-7, with TRBD2 as a possible D gene (7 bases). Material for sequencing was peripheral blood. The CDR3 sequence: CASSNTGGPYEQYF. CDR3 in DNA: TGTGCCAGCAGCAACACCGGGGGGCCCTACGAGCAGTACTTC.